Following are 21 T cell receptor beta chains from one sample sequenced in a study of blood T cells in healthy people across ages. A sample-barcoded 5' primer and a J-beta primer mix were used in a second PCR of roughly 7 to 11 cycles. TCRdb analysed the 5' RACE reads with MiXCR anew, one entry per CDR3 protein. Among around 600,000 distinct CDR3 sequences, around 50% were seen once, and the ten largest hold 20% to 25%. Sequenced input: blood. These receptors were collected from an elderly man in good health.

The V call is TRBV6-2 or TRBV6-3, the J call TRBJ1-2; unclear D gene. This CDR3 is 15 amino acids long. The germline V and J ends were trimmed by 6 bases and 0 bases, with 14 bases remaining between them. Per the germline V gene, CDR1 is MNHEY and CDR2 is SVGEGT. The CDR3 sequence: CASRHTRAANYGYTF. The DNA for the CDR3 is TGTGCCAGCAGACATACCCGGGCAGCTAACTATGGCTACACCTTC.

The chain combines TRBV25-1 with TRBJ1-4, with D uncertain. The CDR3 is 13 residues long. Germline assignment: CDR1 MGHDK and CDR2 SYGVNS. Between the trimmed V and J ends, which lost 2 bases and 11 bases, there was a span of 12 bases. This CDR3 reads CASSEGDPGKLFF. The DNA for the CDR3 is TGTGCCAGCAGTGAAGGTGACCCGGGGAAACTGTTTTTT.

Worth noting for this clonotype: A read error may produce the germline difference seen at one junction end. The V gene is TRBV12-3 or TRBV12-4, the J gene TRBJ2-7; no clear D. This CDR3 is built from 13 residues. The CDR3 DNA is TGTGCCAGCAGTCAAGACACTACCTACGAGCGGTACTTC. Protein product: CASSQDTTYERYF.

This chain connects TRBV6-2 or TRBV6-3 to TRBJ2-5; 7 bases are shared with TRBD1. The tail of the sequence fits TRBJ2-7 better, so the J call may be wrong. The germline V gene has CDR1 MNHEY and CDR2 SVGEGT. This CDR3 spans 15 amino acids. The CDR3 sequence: CASSPRGTAAGEQYF. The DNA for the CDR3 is TGTGCCAGCAGCCCTAGGGGGACAGCTGCCGGCGAGCAGTACTTC.

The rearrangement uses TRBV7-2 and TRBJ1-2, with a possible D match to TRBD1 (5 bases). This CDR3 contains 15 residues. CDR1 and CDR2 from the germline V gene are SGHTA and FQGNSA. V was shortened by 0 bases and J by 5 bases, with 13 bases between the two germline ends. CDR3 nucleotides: TGTGCCAGCAGCTTAGCGCGGGGCCGGGGGTATGGCTACACCTTC. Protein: CASSLARGRGYGYTF.

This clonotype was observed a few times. The CDR3 DNA sequence: TGCAGTGCTAGGAGGGGGTTTGGCATTCAGTACTTC. Amino acid sequence: CSARRGFGIQYF. This chain connects TRBV20-1 to TRBJ2-4; tentatively, D is TRBD1 (6 bases). The CDR3 has 12 amino acids. In germline, CDR1 is DFQATT, CDR2 SNEGSKA (reference sequence). Trimming left V 3 bases short and J 9 bases short, with 12 bases between.

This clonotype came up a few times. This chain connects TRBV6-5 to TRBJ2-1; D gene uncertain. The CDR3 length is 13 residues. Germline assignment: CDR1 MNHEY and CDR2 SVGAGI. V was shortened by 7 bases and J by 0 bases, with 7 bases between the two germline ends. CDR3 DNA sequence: TGTGCCAGCACTCCTAGCTCCTACAATGAGCAGTTCTTC. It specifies CASTPSSYNEQFF.

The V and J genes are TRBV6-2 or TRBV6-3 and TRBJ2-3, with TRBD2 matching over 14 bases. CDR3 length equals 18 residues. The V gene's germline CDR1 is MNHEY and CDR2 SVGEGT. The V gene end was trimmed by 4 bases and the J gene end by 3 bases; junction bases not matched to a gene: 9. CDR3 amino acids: CASSSGTSGGRFTDTQYF. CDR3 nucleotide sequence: TGTGCCAGCAGTTCCGGGACTAGCGGGGGAAGGTTTACAGATACGCAGTATTTT.

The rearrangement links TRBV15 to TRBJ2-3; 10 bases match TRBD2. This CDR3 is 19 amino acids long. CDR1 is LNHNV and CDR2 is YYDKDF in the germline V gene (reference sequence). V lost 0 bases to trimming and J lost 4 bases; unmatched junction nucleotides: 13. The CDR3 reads CATSRDPYWASGSPDTQYF. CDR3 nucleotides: TGTGCCACCAGCAGAGATCCATATTGGGCTAGCGGGAGCCCAGATACGCAGTATTTT.

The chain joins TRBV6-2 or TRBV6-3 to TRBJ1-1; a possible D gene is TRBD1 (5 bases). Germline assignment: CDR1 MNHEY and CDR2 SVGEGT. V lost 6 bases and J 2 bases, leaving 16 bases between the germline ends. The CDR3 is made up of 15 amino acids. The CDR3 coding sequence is TGTGCCAGCAGCCGGGGAAGGGGTAAAAACACTGAAGCTTTCTTT. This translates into CASSRGRGKNTEAFF.

This CDR3 is CASSVSAGERYEQYF. The CDR3 nucleotides read TGTGCCAGCAGCGTATCGGCAGGGGAGAGATACGAGCAGTACTTC. V usage is TRBV9 and J usage is TRBJ2-7, with D tentatively TRBD1 (6 bases). The V end was cut by 1 base, the J end by 4 bases, with 15 bases between. The length of the CDR3 is 15 residues. Per the germline V gene, CDR1 is SGDLS and CDR2 is YYNGEE. Together with reference TRBV9 and TRBJ2-7, the CDR3 gives the full variable domain: DSGVTQTPKHLITATGQRVTLRCSPRSGDLSVYWYQQSLDQGLQFLIQYYNGEERAKGNILERFSAQQFPDLHSELNLSSLELGDSALYFCASSVSAGERYEQYFGPGTRLTVT.

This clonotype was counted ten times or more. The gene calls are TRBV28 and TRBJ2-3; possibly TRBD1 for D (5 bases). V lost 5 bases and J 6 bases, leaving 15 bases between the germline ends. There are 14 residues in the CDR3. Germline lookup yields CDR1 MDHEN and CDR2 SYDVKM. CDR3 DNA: TGTGCCAGCAGTCCGCGACCAGGGTGGGATACGCAGTATTTT. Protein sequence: CASSPRPGWDTQYF. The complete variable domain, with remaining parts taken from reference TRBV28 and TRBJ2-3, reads DVKVTQSSRYLVKRTGEKVFLECVQDMDHENMFWYRQDPGLGLRLIYFSYDVKMKEKGDIPEGYSVSREKKERFSLILESASTNQTSMYLCASSPRPGWDTQYFGPGTRLTVL.

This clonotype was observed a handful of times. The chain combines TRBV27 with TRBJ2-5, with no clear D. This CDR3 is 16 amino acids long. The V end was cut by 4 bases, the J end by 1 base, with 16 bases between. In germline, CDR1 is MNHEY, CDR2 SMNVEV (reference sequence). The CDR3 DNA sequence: TGTGCCAGCAGTTCCCCAGGCGGTCTGTCCCAAGAGACCCAGTACTTC. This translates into CASSSPGGLSQETQYF.

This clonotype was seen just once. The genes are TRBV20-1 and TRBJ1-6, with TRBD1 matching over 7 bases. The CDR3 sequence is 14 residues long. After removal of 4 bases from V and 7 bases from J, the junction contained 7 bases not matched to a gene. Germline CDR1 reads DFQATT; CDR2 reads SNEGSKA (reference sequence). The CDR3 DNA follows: TGCAGTGCTACGCGGACAGGACTCAATTCACCCCTCCACTTT. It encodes CSATRTGLNSPLHF.

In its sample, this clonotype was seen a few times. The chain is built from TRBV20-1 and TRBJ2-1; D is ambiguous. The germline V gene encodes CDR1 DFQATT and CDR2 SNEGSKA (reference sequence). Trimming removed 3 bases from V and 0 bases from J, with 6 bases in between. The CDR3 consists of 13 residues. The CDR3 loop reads CSASPRSYNEQFF. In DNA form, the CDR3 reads TGCAGTGCTAGCCCTCGCTCCTACAATGAGCAGTTCTTC.

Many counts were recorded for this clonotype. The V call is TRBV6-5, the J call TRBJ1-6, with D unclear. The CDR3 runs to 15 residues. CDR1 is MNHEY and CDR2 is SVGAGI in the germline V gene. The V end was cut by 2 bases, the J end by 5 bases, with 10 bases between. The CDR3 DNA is TGTGCCAGCAGTTACCGGACCCCTAATAATTCACCCCTCCACTTT. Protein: CASSYRTPNNSPLHF.

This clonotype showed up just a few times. CDR3 coding DNA: TGCGCCAGCAGCCAAGATTGGGCCCCGGGGGGCGCGGGGAATGAGCAGTTCTTC. This translates into CASSQDWAPGGAGNEQFF. V gene TRBV4-3 combines with J gene TRBJ2-1; possibly TRBD2 for D (7 bases). Germline CDR1 reads LGHNA; CDR2 reads YSLEER. Between the trimmed V and J ends, which lost 0 bases and 7 bases, there was a span of 22 bases. This CDR3 has 18 residues.

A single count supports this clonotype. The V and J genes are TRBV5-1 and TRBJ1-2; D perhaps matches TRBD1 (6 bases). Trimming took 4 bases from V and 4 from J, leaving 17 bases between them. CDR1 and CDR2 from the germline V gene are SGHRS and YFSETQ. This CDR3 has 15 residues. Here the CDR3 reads CASSLEQGQGYGYTF. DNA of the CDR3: TGCGCCAGCAGCCTGGAACAGGGACAAGGCTATGGCTACACCTTC. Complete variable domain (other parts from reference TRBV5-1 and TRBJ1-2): KAGVTQTPRYLIKTRGQQVTLSCSPISGHRSVSWYQQTPGQGLQFLFEYFSETQRNKGNFPGRFSGRQFSNSRSEMNVSTLELGDSALYLCASSLEQGQGYGYTFGSGTRLTVV.

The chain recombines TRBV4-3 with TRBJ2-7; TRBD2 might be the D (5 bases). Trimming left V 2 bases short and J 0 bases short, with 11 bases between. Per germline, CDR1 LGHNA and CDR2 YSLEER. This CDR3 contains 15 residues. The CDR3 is CASSQQAGNSYEQYF. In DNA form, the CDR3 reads TGCGCCAGCAGCCAACAGGCGGGTAACTCCTACGAGCAGTACTTC.

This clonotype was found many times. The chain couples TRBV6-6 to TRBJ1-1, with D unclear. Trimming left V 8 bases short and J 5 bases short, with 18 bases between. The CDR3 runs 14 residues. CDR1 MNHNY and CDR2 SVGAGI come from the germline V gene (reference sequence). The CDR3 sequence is CASFYSRSRTEAFF. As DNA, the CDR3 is TGTGCCAGCTTCTACAGCCGAAGTAGGACTGAAGCTTTCTTT.

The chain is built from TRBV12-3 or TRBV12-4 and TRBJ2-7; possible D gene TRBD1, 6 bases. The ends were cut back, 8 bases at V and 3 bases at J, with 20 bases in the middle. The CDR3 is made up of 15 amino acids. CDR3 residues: CASGRLDRPSYEQYF. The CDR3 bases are TGTGCCAGCGGGCGACTTGACAGGCCCAGCTACGAGCAGTACTTC.